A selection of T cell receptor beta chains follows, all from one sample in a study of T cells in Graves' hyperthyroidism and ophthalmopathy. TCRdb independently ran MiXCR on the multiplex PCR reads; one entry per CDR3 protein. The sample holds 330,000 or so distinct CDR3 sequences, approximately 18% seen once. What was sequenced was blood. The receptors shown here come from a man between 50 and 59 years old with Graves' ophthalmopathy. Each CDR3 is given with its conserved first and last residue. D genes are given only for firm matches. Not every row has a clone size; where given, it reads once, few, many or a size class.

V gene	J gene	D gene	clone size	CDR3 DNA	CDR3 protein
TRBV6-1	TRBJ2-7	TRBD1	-	TGTGCCAGCAATAGGGACGTGACAGGGTATAACGAGCAGTACTTC	CASNRDVTGYNEQYF
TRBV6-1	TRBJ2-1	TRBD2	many	TGTGCCAGCAGTTCGACTAGCGGGAGGTTCTACAATGAGCAGTTCTTC	CASSSTSGRFYNEQFF
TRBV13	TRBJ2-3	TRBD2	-	TGTGCCAGCAGCTCCATAGCGGGAGGTTACACAGATACGCAGTATTTT	CASSSIAGGYTDTQYF
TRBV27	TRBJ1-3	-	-	TGTGCCAGCAGTTTATATCCCTCCGGGACGGCTGGAAACACCATATATTTT	CASSLYPSGTAGNTIYF
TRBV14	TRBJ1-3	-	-	TGTGCCAGCAGCCAAGATCTTATGTCAACGAGGAACACCATATATTTT	CASSQDLMSTRNTIYF
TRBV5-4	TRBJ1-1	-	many	TGTGCCAGCAGCCAGGGTCCCGGGGGCCTGAACACTGAAGCTTTCTTT	CASSQGPGGLNTEAFF
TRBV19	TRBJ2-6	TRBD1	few	TGTGCCAGTAGGCCGCAGGGGGCCGGGGCCAACGTCCTGACTTTC	CASRPQGAGANVLTF
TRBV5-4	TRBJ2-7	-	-	TGTGCCAGCAAATCAGGGCCCCTAGGGTACGAGCAGTACTTC	CASKSGPLGYEQYF
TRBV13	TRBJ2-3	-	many	TGTGCCAGCAGCGGTCGGGGCGTTGGGGGCTTATCAGATACGCAGTATTTT	CASSGRGVGGLSDTQYF
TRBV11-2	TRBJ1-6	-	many	TGTGCCAGCAGCCGAGTTCAGGGGAATTCACCCCTCCACTTT	CASSRVQGNSPLHF
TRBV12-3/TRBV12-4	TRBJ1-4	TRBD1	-	TGTGCCAGCAGTCCCCCGGGACAGCAAAATGAAAAACTGTTTTTT	CASSPPGQQNEKLFF
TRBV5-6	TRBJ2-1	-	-	TGTGCCAGCAGCCTTCAGACGTTAACAGGGTATAGGTACAATGAGCAGTTCTTC	CASSLQTLTGYRYNEQFF
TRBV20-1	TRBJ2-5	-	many	TGCAGTGCTAGAGGTGTTGGGGCGTCGGTCCTAGAGACCCAGTACTTC	CSARGVGASVLETQYF
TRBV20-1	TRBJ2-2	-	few	TGCAGTGCTAGTGGTGCGGGCATCGGGGAGCTGTTTTTT	CSASGAGIGELFF
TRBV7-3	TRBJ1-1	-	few	TGTGCCAGCAGCTTCGGGACATACACTGAAGCTTTCTTT	CASSFGTYTEAFF
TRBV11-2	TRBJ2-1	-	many	TGTGCCAGCAGCTCATTGGACTGGACCTCCTACAATGAGCAGTTCTTC	CASSSLDWTSYNEQFF
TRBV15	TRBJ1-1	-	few	TGTGCCACCAGCAGAGTGGACGGCACTGAAGCTTTCTTT	CATSRVDGTEAFF
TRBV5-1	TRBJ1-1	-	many	TGCGCCAGCGGGGGCGGCGGGGCTACGGGGGGGAACACTGAAGCTTTCTTT	CASGGGGATGGNTEAFF
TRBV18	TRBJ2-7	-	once	TGTGCCAGCTCACCACAGCCCGGGGTCTACGAGCAGTACTTC	CASSPQPGVYEQYF
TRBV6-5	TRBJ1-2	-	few	TGTGCCAGCACTGACATCCAGGTTTATGGCTACACCTTC	CASTDIQVYGYTF
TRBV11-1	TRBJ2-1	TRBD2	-	TGTGCCAGCAGCTCCTCTAGCGGGAGGGACAATGAGCAGTTCTTC	CASSSSSGRDNEQFF
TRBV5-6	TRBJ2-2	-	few	TGTGCCAGCAGCTGGAGGAGGGCAGGGAACACCGGGGAGCTGTTTTTT	CASSWRRAGNTGELFF
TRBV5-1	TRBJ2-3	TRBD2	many	TGCGCCAGCAGCTCCTCTAGCGGGAGGGCGGCAGATACGCAGTATTTT	CASSSSSGRAADTQYF
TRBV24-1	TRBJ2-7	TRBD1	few	TGTGCCACCAGTGTTGCCGGGACAGCCGAGCAGTACTTC	CATSVAGTAEQYF
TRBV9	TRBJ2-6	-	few	TGTGCCAGCAGCGTAGTCATGGGGCCACCCTCTGGGGCCAACGTCCTGACTTTC	CASSVVMGPPSGANVLTF
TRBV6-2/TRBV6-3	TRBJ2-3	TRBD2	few	TGTGCCAGCAGCCCAGCGGGAGGGCCCTCAGATACGCAGTATTTT	CASSPAGGPSDTQYF
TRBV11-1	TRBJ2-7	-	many	TGTGCCAGCAGAAACGCAGGGGAGGGGCAGTACTTC	CASRNAGEGQYF
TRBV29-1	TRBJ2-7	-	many	TGCAGCGTTGAAGAGGACAGCCGCTACGAGCAGTACTTC	CSVEEDSRYEQYF
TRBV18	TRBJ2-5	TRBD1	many	TGTGCCAGCTCTCCCGGGACAGAAGAGACCCAGTACTTC	CASSPGTEETQYF
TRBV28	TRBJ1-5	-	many	TGTGCCAGCAGTTTAGGGCCGAGCAATCAGCCCCAGCATTTT	CASSLGPSNQPQHF
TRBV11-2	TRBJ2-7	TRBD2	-	TGTGCCAGCAGCTCGCGACTAGCGGGAGGGCCTCTTAGGGACGAGCAGTACTTC	CASSSRLAGGPLRDEQYF
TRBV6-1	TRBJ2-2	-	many	TGTGCCAGCAGTGTAAACCGGGGAAAAACGTACACCGGGGAGCTGTTTTTT	CASSVNRGKTYTGELFF
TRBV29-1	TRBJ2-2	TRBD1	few	TGCAGCGGCGGACAGGGGGCAGCCACCGGGGAGCTGTTTTTT	CSGGQGAATGELFF
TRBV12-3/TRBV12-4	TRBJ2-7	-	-	TGTGCCAGCAGCCCCGGGAGGGGGCCCTACGAGCGGTACTTC	CASSPGRGPYERYF
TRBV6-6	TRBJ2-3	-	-	TGTGCCAGCAGTTACTCTCAGATACACAGAAGCACAGATACGCAGTATTTT	CASSYSQIHRSTDTQYF
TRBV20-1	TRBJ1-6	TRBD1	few	TGCAGTGCAACACGGGACAGGGGTTTTTCACCCCTCCACTTT	CSATRDRGFSPLHF
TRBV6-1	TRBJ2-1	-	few	TGTGCCAGCAGTACCGGACATACGGGCTACAATGAGCAGTTCTTC	CASSTGHTGYNEQFF
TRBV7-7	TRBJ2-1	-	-	TGTGCTAGCAGCCGGGGACTGGCGAACAATGAGCAGTTCTTC	CASSRGLANNEQFF
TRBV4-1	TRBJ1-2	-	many	TGCGCCAGCAGCCACGGCTATGGCTACACCTTC	CASSHGYGYTF
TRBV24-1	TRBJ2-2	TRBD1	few	TGTGCCGCCTCCGGGACAGGGCGAACCGGGGAGCTGTTTTTT	CAASGTGRTGELFF
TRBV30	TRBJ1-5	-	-	TGTGCCTGGAGTGTAAGCCAGGGGAGCAATCAGCCCCAGCATTTT	CAWSVSQGSNQPQHF
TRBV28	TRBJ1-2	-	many	TGTGCCAGCAGCTCGATTTATGGCTACACCTTC	CASSSIYGYTF
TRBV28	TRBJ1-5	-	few	TGTGCCAGCAGTTCCAGTCGAAATCAGCCCCAGCATTTT	CASSSSRNQPQHF
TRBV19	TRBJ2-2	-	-	TGTGCCAGTAGTATAAAAGCCATCACCGGGGAGCTGTTTTTT	CASSIKAITGELFF
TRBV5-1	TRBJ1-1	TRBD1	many	TGCGCCAGCAGCCTGGGGACAGGGGGAGAAGCTTTCTTT	CASSLGTGGEAFF
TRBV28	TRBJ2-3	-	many	TGTGCCAGCCCCCCCCTCACTAGTTTTACTACAGATACGCAGTATTTT	CASPPLTSFTTDTQYF
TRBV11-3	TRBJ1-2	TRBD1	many	TGTGCCAGCAGCCCGCCCTCGACAGGGTACTATGGCTACACCTTC	CASSPPSTGYYGYTF
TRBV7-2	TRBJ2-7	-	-	TGTGCCAGCAGCTTAGCCGAAGCGGGTTTGCCCTACGAGCAGTACTTC	CASSLAEAGLPYEQYF